This TCR beta chain was profiled in a study of control samples from healthy donors and cancer patients. Germline loops: CDR1 SGHTS, CDR2 YDEGEE. The CDR3 loop spans 14 amino acids. The junction had 4 bases not matched to a gene; V was cut back by 5 bases and J by 8 bases. There are a few counts of this clone. Profiled with immunoSEQ multiplex PCR; TCRdb holds only in-frame clones, not every one. The profile shows about 140,000 clones, around nine tenths of them singletons. Sequencing used blood. This TCR was recovered from a young man in good health. This rearrangement joins TRBV5-8 to TRBJ1-6; 10 bases line up with TRBD1. This CDR3 reads CASRPGTGDSPLHF. CDR3 in DNA: TGTGCCAGCAGGCCCGGGACAGGGGATTCACCCCTCCACTTT.